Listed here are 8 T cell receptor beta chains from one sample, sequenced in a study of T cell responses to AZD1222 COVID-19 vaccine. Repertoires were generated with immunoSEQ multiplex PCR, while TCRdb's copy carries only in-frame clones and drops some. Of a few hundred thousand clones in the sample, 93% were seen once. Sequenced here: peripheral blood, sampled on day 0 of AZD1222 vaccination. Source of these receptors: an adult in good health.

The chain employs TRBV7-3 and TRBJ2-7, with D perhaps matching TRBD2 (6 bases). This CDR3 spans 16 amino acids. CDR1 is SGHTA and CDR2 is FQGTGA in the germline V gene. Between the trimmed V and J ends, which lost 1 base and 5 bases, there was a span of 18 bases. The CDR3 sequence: CASSLKGLRSMHEQYF. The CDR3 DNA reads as TGTGCCAGCAGCTTAAAGGGACTCCGCTCAATGCACGAGCAGTACTTC.

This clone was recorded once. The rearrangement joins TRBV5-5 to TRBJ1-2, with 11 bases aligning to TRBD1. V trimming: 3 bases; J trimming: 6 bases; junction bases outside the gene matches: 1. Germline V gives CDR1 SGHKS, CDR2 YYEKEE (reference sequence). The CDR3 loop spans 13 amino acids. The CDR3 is CASSSGQGDGYTF. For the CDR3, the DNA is TGTGCCAGCAGCTCGGGACAGGGGGATGGCTACACCTTC.

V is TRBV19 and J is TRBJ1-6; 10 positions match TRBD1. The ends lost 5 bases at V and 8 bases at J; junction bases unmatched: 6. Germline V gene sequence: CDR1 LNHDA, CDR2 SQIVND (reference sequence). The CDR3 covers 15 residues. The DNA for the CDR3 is TGTGCCAGTAGTGAAACCGGGACAGGGGATTCACCCCTCCACTTT. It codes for CASSETGTGDSPLHF.

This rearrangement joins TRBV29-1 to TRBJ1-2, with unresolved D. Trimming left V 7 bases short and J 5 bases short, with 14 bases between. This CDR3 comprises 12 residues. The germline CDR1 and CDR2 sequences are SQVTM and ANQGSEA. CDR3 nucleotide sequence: TGCAGCGCGCGGTCTCTGCTATATGGCTACACCTTC. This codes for CSARSLLYGYTF.

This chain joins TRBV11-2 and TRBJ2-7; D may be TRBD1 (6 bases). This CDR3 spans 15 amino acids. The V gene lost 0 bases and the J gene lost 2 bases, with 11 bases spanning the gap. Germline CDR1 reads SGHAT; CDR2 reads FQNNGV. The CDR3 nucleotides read TGTGCCAGCAGCTTAGAGGGGACACCTACCTACGAGCAGTACTTC. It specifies CASSLEGTPTYEQYF.

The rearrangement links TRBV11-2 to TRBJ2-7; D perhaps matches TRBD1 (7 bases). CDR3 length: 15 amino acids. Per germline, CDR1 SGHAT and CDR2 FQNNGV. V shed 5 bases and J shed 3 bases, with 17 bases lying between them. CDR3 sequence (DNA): TGTGCCAGCAGCCCGGCGGGACCAGGGGGCTACGAGCAGTACTTC. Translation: CASSPAGPGGYEQYF.

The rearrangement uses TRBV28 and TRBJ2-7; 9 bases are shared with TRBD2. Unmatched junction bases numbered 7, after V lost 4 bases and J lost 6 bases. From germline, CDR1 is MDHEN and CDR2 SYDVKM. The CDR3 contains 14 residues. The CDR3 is CASSSGLAIGEQYF. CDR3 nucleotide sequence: TGTGCCAGCAGTTCGGGACTAGCAATCGGCGAGCAGTACTTC.

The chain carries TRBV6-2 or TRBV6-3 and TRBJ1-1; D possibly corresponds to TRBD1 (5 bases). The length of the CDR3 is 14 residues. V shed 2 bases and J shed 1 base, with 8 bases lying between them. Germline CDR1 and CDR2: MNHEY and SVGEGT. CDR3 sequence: CASSYLTGNTEAFF. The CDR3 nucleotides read TGTGCCAGCAGTTACCTCACAGGGAACACTGAAGCTTTCTTT.